These 14 T cell receptor beta chains share one sample of origin, sequenced in a study of blood T cells in healthy people across ages. PCR was performed a second time for 7 to 11 cycles using a sample-barcoded 5' primer and a J-beta primer mix. TCRdb re-derived calls from the 5' RACE reads in MiXCR, one entry per CDR3 protein. This table has roughly 650,000 distinct CDR3 sequences, around 32% appearing once. Material for sequencing was blood. The receptors derive from a woman older than 75 in good health.

In its sample, this clonotype was seen a few times. This chain uses TRBV12-3 or TRBV12-4 with TRBJ2-5; 7 bases are a match to TRBD1. V lost 2 bases and J lost 2; bases outside the gene matches: 2. This CDR3 is 14 amino acids long. CDR3 protein: CASSLWDRQETQYF. The CDR3 DNA follows: TGTGCCAGCAGTTTATGGGACAGACAAGAGACCCAGTACTTC.

Remarks on this clonotype: Possible read error: a much larger clone is one base away. The genes are TRBV7-2 and TRBJ2-5, with D possibly being TRBD1 (5 bases). V lost 5 bases, J lost 11 bases, and 24 bases lay in between. Germline CDR1 is SGHTA and CDR2 is FQGNSA. The CDR3 length is 15 residues. CDR3 residues: CASSADSSYGNEQYF. CDR3 DNA: TGTGCCAGCAGCGCCGACAGCTCCTACGGCAATGAGCAGTACTTC.

This clonotype was counted many times. The rearrangement joins TRBV20-1 to TRBJ1-2; D is perhaps TRBD1 (6 bases). The CDR3 totals 13 residues. Germline V CDR1 and CDR2: DFQATT, SNEGSKA (reference sequence). Deletions cut 3 bases from V and 2 bases from J, with 10 bases between. CDR3 residues: CSASPQGNYGYTF. The CDR3 DNA reads as TGCAGTGCTAGCCCCCAGGGGAACTATGGCTACACCTTC.

The rearrangement joins TRBV5-1 to TRBJ2-6, with a possible D match to TRBD2 (6 bases). CDR1 and CDR2 from the germline V gene are SGHRS and YFSETQ. CDR3 length equals 15 residues. V lost 3 bases and J lost 4, with 11 bases in between. The CDR3 sequence: CASSWRESGANVLTF. The CDR3 DNA follows: TGCGCCAGCAGCTGGCGGGAATCGGGGGCCAACGTCCTGACTTTC.

V gene TRBV5-6 combines with J gene TRBJ2-1, with D hard to call. This CDR3 has 14 amino acids. V was cut by 4 bases and J by 5 bases, with 13 bases left in between. The germline CDR1 and CDR2 sequences are SGHDT and YYEEEE. CDR3 residues: CASSRRWSHNEQFF. The DNA of the CDR3 is TGTGCCAGCAGCCGCAGATGGAGCCACAATGAGCAGTTCTTC.

This clonotype showed up just a few times. A much larger clone is a single base away; this may be a read error. V and J are TRBV20-1 and TRBJ2-5, with D unclear. Per germline, CDR1 DFQATT and CDR2 SNEGSKA (reference sequence). V shed 1 base and J shed 11 bases, with 17 bases lying between them. There are 13 residues in the CDR3. The CDR3 bases are TGCAGTGCTAGAGGAGGTTCAAGAACCCAGCAGTACTTC. Its protein is CSARGGSRTQQYF.

This clonotype showed up many times. The junction departs from the called germline gene at one end, perhaps through a read error. J is TRBJ2-5 and V is TRBV4-1, with TRBD1 matching over 12 bases. From germline, CDR1 is MGHRA and CDR2 YSYEKL. This CDR3 spans 15 amino acids. DNA of the CDR3: TGTGCCAGCAGCCAAGGGACAGGGGGCGGTGAGACCCAGTACTTC. As protein: CASSQGTGGGETQYF.

This rearrangement joins TRBV5-4 to TRBJ2-1; the match to TRBD2 covers 10 bases. The CDR3 covers 16 residues. The ends lost 4 bases at V and 8 bases at J; junction bases unmatched: 12. CDR1 is SGHNT, CDR2 YYREEE, per germline (reference sequence). DNA of the CDR3: TGTGCCAGCAGCCTAAGACTAGCGGGTATGAGCCATGAGCAGTTCTTC. This sequence encodes CASSLRLAGMSHEQFF.

The rearrangement uses TRBV5-1 and TRBJ1-1, with a tentative D call TRBD1 (5 bases). CDR3 length: 16 residues. Germline V lookup: CDR1 SGHRS, CDR2 YFSETQ. V was cut by 2 bases and J by 4 bases, with 18 bases left in between. CDR3 loop: CASSLEGLYGGTEAFF. Here the CDR3 DNA reads TGCGCCAGCAGCTTAGAGGGACTCTATGGCGGCACTGAAGCTTTCTTT.

This clonotype has a count of ten or more. The chain uses TRBV15 and TRBJ1-2; the match to TRBD1 covers 10 bases. CDR1 LNHNV and CDR2 YYDKDF come from the germline V gene (reference sequence). V was pared by 0 bases and J by 7 bases, with 17 bases of the junction left unmatched. This CDR3 contains 19 residues. DNA for the CDR3: TGTGCCACCAGCAGAGATGATCTGGGACAGGGGCTAACTATGGGTGGCTACACCTTC. This gives the protein CATSRDDLGQGLTMGGYTF.

The table lists this clonotype with many counts. The V call is TRBV12-3 or TRBV12-4, the J call TRBJ2-3; D uncertain. V lost 3 bases and J 0 bases, leaving 10 bases between the germline ends. The CDR3 runs 15 residues. Written as DNA, the CDR3 is TGTGCCAGCAGTTTGGCAGGCAAGAGCACAGATACGCAGTATTTT. Translated, it gives CASSLAGKSTDTQYF.

CDR3 DNA sequence: TGTGCCAGCAGCGTAGCGGCCAGCACCGGGGAGCTGTTTTTT. This sequence encodes CASSVAASTGELFF. The rearrangement uses TRBV9 and TRBJ2-2; the D is unclear. Looked up from germline, CDR1 is SGDLS and CDR2 is YYNGEE. This CDR3 contains 14 residues. V gave up 0 bases and J gave up 4 bases, with 7 bases separating them.

As for this clonotype: Since a much larger clone is just one base distant, this may be a read error. The chain joins TRBV5-1 to TRBJ1-1; TRBD1 might be the D (5 bases). CDR1 and CDR2 from the germline V gene are SGHRS and YFSETQ. CDR3 size: 16 residues. Trimming cost V 6 bases and J 0 bases, with 18 bases left between them. The CDR3 bases are TGCGCCAGCAACTCCCTGACCGGGACGTTGAACACTGAAGCTTTCTTT. This codes for CASNSLTGTLNTEAFF.

This chain uses TRBV9 with TRBJ1-2; 9 positions match TRBD1. CDR1 is SGDLS, CDR2 YYNGEE, per germline. The CDR3 is 15 amino acids. V lost 3 bases to trimming and J lost 7 bases; unmatched junction nucleotides: 10. The CDR3 DNA sequence: TGTGCCAGCAGCGCACAAACAGGGGGCCACGGTGGCTACACCTTC. Translation: CASSAQTGGHGGYTF.